These 5 T cell receptor beta chains were sequenced from one sample in a study of T cell responses to AZD1222 COVID-19 vaccine. Sequencing used immunoSEQ multiplex PCR; TCRdb keeps in-frame clones, though not all of them. In the table there are 100,000 to 150,000 clones, around 88% of which are singletons. This specimen was peripheral blood, taken on day 0 of MenACWY control vaccination. These receptors originate from an adult in good health.

This clone was observed a handful of times. This chain uses TRBV30 with TRBJ2-3; D gene ambiguous. Trimming cost V 4 bases and J 0 bases, with 11 bases left between them. The CDR3 spans 14 residues. Germline loops: CDR1 GTSNPN, CDR2 SVGIG (reference sequence). The CDR3 loop reads CAWMVGLSTDTQYF. Here the CDR3 DNA reads TGTGCCTGGATGGTAGGGCTTAGCACAGATACGCAGTATTTT.

The chain employs TRBV30 and TRBJ2-7, with 9 bases identical to TRBD1. V trimming: 0 bases; J trimming: 3 bases; junction bases outside the gene matches: 6. The CDR3 has 15 amino acids. Per the germline V gene, CDR1 is GTSNPN and CDR2 is SVGIG (reference sequence). The CDR3 coding sequence is TGTGCCTGGAGTGTACCAGGACAGGGGCTCTACGAGCAGTACTTC. Its translation is CAWSVPGQGLYEQYF.

The chain has TRBV7-6 and TRBJ2-1, with TRBD2 matching 7 bases. From germline, CDR1 is SGHVS and CDR2 FNYEAQ. This CDR3 comprises 15 residues. V lost 3 bases and J lost 5; bases outside the gene matches: 7. CDR3 coding DNA: TGTGCCAGCAGCTTGGGGACTAAGCGGAACAATGAGCAGTTCTTC. Protein: CASSLGTKRNNEQFF.

V gene TRBV7-9 combines with J gene TRBJ1-2; 8 bases map to TRBD1. Germline lookup yields CDR1 SEHNR and CDR2 FQNEAQ (reference sequence). Trimming removed 3 bases from V and 7 bases from J; junction bases left unmatched: 1. CDR3 size: 12 residues. The CDR3 is CASSFGQGGYTF. The CDR3 nucleotides are TGTGCCAGCAGCTTTGGACAGGGTGGCTACACCTTC.

The chain combines TRBV2 with TRBJ2-5; D unresolved. Trimming took off 5 bases at V and 12 bases at J, with 13 bases between the two ends. Germline loops: CDR1 SNHLY, CDR2 FYNNEI. This CDR3 spans 11 amino acids. The CDR3 sequence is CASSSLYFEYF. The CDR3, as DNA: TGTGCCAGCAGTTCCCTTTACTTCGAGTACTTC.